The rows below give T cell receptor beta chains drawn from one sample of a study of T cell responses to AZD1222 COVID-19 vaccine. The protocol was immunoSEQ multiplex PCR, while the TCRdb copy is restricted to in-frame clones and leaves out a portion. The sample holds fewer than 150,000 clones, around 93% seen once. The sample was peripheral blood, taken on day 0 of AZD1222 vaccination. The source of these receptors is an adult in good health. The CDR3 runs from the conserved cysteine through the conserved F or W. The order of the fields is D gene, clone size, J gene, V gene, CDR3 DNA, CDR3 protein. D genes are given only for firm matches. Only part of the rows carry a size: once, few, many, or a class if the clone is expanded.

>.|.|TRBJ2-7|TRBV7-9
TGTGCCAGCAGCTCCCAAATAGGAGGACAGACTAGCTCCTACGAGCAGTACTTC
CASSSQIGGQTSSYEQYF
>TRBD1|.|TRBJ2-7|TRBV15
TGTGCCACCAGCAGGGCCCCGGGACAGGGGTCAGCCGAGCAGTACTTC
CATSRAPGQGSAEQYF
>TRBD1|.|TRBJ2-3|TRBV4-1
TGCGCCAGCAGCCTGGACAGGGTTGAAGATACGCAGTATTTT
CASSLDRVEDTQYF
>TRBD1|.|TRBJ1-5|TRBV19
TGTGCCACTAAACTGGGACAGTATAGCAATCAGCCCCAGCATTTT
CATKLGQYSNQPQHF
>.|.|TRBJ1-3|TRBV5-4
TGTGCCAGCAGCTTGACAGGCTCTGGAAACACCATATATTTT
CASSLTGSGNTIYF
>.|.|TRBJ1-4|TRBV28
TGTGCCAGCAGTTCTCCGACTGAAAAACTGTTTTTT
CASSSPTEKLFF
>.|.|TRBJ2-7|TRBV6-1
TGTGCCAGCAGTGAAGGGGCTTCAAGGTACGAGCAGTACTTC
CASSEGASRYEQYF
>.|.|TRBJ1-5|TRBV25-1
TGTGCCAGCAGCCCCGGAGGGAGCAATCAGCCCCAGCATTTT
CASSPGGSNQPQHF
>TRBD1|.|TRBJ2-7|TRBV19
TGTGCCAGTAGTACAGGGGGTAGCTCCTACGAGCAGTACTTC
CASSTGGSSYEQYF
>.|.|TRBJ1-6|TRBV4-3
TGCGCCAGCAGCCAAGAGATGATGGCTTCACCCCTCCACTTT
CASSQEMMASPLHF
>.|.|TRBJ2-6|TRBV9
TGTGCCAGCAGCGTAGGTCCAGGGACTGGGGCCAACGTCCTGACTTTC
CASSVGPGTGANVLTF
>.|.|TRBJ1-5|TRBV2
TGTGCCAGCAGTGAACCCCGGGGGGAGCCCCAGCATTTT
CASSEPRGEPQHF
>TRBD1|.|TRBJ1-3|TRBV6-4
TGTGCCAGCAGTGACCCAGGGGGTTTAGATGGAAACACCATATATTTT
CASSDPGGLDGNTIYF
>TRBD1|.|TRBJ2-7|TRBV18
TGTGCCAGCTCACCATTTCTTGAGACAGGGGGCGGATACGAGCAGTACTTC
CASSPFLETGGGYEQYF
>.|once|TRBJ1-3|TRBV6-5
TGTGCCAGCAGTTCCCGGGTCCCTGGAAACACCATATATTTT
CASSSRVPGNTIYF